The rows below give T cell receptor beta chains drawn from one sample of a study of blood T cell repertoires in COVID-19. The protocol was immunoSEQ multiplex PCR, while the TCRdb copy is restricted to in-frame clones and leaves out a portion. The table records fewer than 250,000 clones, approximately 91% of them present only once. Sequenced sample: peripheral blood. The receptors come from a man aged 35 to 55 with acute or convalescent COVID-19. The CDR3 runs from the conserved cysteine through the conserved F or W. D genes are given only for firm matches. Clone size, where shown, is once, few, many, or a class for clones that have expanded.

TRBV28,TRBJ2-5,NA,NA,CASTPRGTTYQETQYF,TGTGCCAGCACCCCTCGTGGGACAACTTACCAAGAGACCCAGTACTTC
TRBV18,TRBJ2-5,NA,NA,CASSPPGLPGETQYF,TGTGCCAGCTCACCACCGGGACTTCCAGGAGAGACCCAGTACTTC
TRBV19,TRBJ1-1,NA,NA,CASTPLGEGGTEAFF,TGTGCCAGTACTCCCCTGGGGGAGGGGGGCACTGAAGCTTTCTTT
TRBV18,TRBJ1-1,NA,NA,CASSPSNLNTEAFF,TGTGCCAGCTCACCATCTAATCTGAACACTGAAGCTTTCTTT
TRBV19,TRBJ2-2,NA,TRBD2,CASRAGAYGGELFF,TGTGCCAGTAGGGCGGGAGCCTACGGAGGGGAGCTGTTTTTT
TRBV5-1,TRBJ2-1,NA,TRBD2,CASRGLAGGDNEQFF,TGCGCCAGTCGGGGTCTAGCGGGAGGGGACAATGAGCAGTTCTTC
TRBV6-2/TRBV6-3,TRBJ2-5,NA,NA,CASSPPRVLETQYF,TGTGCCAGCAGCCCCCCCCGAGTTCTGGAGACCCAGTACTTC
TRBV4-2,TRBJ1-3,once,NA,CASSQDGEGRGTGNTIYF,TGTGCCAGCAGCCAAGACGGGGAGGGCAGAGGAACGGGAAACACCATATATTTT
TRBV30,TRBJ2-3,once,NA,CAWSVKGLRRTDTQYF,TGTGCCTGGAGTGTAAAAGGACTACGCCGCACAGATACGCAGTATTTT
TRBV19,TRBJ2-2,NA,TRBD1,CASSAHRGRAGELFF,TGTGCCAGTAGTGCCCACAGGGGGCGCGCCGGGGAGCTGTTTTTT
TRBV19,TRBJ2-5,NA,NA,CASTSAVQETQYF,TGTGCCAGTACCTCGGCGGTGCAAGAGACCCAGTACTTC
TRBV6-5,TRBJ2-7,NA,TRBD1,CASSLERQGAHEQYF,TGTGCCAGCAGTTTAGAGAGGCAGGGGGCGCACGAGCAGTACTTC
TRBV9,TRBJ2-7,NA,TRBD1,CASSPGGVTTTGEQYF,TGTGCCAGCAGCCCAGGGGGTGTCACCACAACTGGCGAGCAGTACTTC
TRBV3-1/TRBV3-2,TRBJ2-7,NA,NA,CASSPVSGTTYEQYF,TGTGCCAGCAGCCCCGTGAGCGGAACTACCTACGAGCAGTACTTC
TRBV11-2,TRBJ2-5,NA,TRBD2,CASSNVKRGVQETQYF,TGTGCCAGCAGCAATGTCAAGCGGGGGGTCCAAGAGACCCAGTACTTC
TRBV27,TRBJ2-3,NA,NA,CASSLLSTDTQYF,TGTGCCAGCAGTCTCCTCAGCACAGATACGCAGTATTTT
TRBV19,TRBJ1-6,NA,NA,CASSIDPLGNSPLHF,TGTGCCAGTAGTATAGATCCACTTGGTAATTCACCCCTCCACTTT
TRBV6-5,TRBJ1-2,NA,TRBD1,CASSYSIVGQGDGYTF,TGTGCCAGCAGTTACTCTATCGTTGGACAGGGGGATGGCTACACCTTC
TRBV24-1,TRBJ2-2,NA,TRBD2,CATSDPGLAGGQGTGELFF,TGTGCCACCAGTGATCCGGGACTAGCGGGAGGGCAAGGCACCGGGGAGCTGTTTTTT
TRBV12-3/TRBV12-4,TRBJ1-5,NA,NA,CASSFSGYQPQHF,TGTGCCAGCAGTTTTTCAGGGTATCAGCCCCAGCATTTT
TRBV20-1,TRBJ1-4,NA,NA,CSARLAEKLFF,TGCAGTGCTAGATTGGCCGAAAAACTGTTTTTT
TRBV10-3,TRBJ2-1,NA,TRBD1,CAISDYSRSGQGFFF,TGTGCCATCAGTGATTACTCCCGGAGTGGACAGGGGTTTTTCTTC
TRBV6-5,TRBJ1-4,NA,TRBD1,CASSQGQGYEKLFF,TGTGCCAGCAGTCAGGGACAGGGGTACGAAAAACTGTTTTTT
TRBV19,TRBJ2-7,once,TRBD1,CASSSGQGNEQYF,TGTGCCAGTAGCTCGGGACAGGGGAACGAGCAGTACTTC
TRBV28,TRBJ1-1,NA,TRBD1,CASVPPRGTENTEAFF,TGTGCCAGCGTACCCCCCCGCGGGACAGAGAACACTGAAGCTTTCTTT
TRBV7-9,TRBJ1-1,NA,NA,CASSLGAGGVAEAFF,TGTGCCAGCAGCTTAGGCGCGGGAGGGGTCGCTGAAGCTTTCTTT
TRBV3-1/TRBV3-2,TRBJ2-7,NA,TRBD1,CASSPTRWTGPALEQYF,TGTGCCAGCAGCCCGACGCGATGGACAGGACCGGCCCTCGAGCAGTACTTC
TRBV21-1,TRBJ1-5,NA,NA,CARPPPGRGANQPQHF,TGTGCCAGGCCGCCCCCGGGCAGGGGGGCCAACCAGCCCCAGCATTTT
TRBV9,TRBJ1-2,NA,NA,CASSALSGPNYGYTF,TGTGCCAGCAGCGCCTTATCCGGTCCTAACTATGGCTACACCTTC
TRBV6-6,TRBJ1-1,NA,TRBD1,CASSRQGSVAEAFF,TGTGCCAGCAGCCGACAGGGATCGGTCGCTGAAGCTTTCTTT
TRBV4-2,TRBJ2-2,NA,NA,CASSQDISEAGELFF,TGTGCCAGCAGCCAAGATATTAGCGAGGCCGGGGAGCTGTTTTTT